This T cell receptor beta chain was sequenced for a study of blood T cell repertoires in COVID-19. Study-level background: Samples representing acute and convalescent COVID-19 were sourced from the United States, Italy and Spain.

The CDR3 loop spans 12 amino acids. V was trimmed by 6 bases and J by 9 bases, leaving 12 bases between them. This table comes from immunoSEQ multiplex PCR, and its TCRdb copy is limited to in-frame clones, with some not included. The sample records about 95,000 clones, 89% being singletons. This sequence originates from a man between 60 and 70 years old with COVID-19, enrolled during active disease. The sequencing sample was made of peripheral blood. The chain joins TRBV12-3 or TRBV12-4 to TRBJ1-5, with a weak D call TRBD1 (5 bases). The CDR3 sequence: CASSPRRVPQHF. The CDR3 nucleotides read TGTGCCAGCAGCCCTCGCAGGGTGCCCCAGCATTTT.